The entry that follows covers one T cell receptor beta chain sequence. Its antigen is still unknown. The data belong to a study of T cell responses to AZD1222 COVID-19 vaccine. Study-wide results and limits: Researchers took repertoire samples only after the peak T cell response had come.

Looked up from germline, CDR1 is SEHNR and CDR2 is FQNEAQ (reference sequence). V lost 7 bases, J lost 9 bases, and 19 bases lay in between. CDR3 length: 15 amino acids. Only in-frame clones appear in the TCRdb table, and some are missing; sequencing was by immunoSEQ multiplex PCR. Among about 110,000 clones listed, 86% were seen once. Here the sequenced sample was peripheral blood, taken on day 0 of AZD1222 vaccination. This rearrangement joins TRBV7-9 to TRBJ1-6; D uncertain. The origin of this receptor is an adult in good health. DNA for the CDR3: TGTGCCAGCACCCCATCTGGCGGCAGTGGTTCACCCCTCCACTTT. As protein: CASTPSGGSGSPLHF.